This paragraph covers one T cell receptor beta chain sequence. As yet, its antigen is unknown. The data stem from a study of T cell clonotyping in hematopoietic cell transplantation. Across the whole study: Recipient samples before transplant were obtained post-cytoreduction. Study conclusions and caveats: After transplant, recipient diversity fell while pathologically expanded clonotypes grew through day 180. No sorting was done, leaving CD4 and CD8 contributions mixed.

Germline CDR1 and CDR2: SGHVT and SQSDAQ. The germline V and J ends were trimmed by 6 bases and 1 base, with 10 bases remaining between them. CDR3 length: 14 amino acids. Time point in this sample: recipient sample about 28 days before transplant, after cytoreduction. Blood collection times were about day -28 and days 30, 100, 180 posttransplant. Clones were read by immunoSEQ multiplex PCR, and TCRdb kept only the in-frame ones, dropping some. The table lists about 36,000 clones, 90% to 95% of them singletons. V is TRBV7-4 and J is TRBJ1-5, with D perhaps TRBD1 (6 bases). The receptor was derived from a man between 35 and 55 years old with chronic myeloid leukemia. Some clones in this sample may be carry-over from other donors' samples. The starting material was peripheral blood mononuclear cells, obtained before stem cell transplant. CDR3 loop: CASSWDKSNQPQHF. CDR3 DNA: TGTGCCAGCAGTTGGGACAAGAGCAATCAGCCCCAGCATTTT.